This T cell receptor (beta chain) was captured in a study of breast tumors, draining lymph nodes, adjacent tissues (dated by TCRdb to about 2016). At the level of the whole study: Breast cancer patients provided tumor, adjacent nontumor tissue and axillary lymph nodes, and the study compared the TCR beta repertoires across these three sources. The study aimed to assess the relationships and possible T-cell exchange between tumor, surrounding tissue and draining lymph node repertoires in human breast cancer. Overall study results and their limits: The data were judged consistent with most tumor T cells deriving from the lymph node and then expanding within tumor tissue. Tumor and nontumor tissue repertoires were significantly more similar in luminal-like than in basal-like breast cancer. The study presented the conclusion that tumor T cells originate in lymph nodes as consistent with a hypothesis, not as something directly demonstrated. Tumors showed preferential V and J gene usage, and their T-cell repertoire diversity fell below that of lymph nodes yet above that of nontumor tissue.

The V end gives up 7 bases and the J end 15 bases, leaving 24 bases in the junction not matched to a gene. The germline V gene gives CDR1 as MNHEY and CDR2 as SVGEGT. The CDR3 holds 17 amino acids from the cysteine to the phenylalanine. The entry retains the CDR3 DNA only, 51 bases that are in frame from base 1. The lymph node samples were taken from the axillary draining lymph nodes of breast cancer patients. With regard to this clonotype: It lacks a known antigen. Within one base of it there is no much larger clone, and no base qualities were kept.

Sequencing was carried out with an Illumina HiSeq 2000. TCR beta chain libraries were generated by multiplex PCR amplification. The amplified TCR beta chain products were analyzed by high-throughput sequencing. TCRdb trimmed the raw reads at Q25, called clones with MiXCR and kept productive beta chains. Entries that share a CDR3 protein sequence are merged under the most common genes and DNA. The sample yields about 230,000 distinct CDR3 sequences; 32% were counted once. Clones ranked in the top ten supply around 1.4% of the sample. The receptor was derived from a female donor with breast cancer. Some clones in this sample may be carry-over from other donors' samples. In this chain, TRBV6-2 or TRBV6-3 is recombined with TRBJ2-1; 10 bases in between match TRBD2. Source material: axillary lymph node tissue. CDR3 protein: CASTHAISRTSSGRLFF. The base sequence is TGTGCCAGCACCCACGCGATAAGTCGGACTTCTAGCGGGAGACTGTTCTTC.